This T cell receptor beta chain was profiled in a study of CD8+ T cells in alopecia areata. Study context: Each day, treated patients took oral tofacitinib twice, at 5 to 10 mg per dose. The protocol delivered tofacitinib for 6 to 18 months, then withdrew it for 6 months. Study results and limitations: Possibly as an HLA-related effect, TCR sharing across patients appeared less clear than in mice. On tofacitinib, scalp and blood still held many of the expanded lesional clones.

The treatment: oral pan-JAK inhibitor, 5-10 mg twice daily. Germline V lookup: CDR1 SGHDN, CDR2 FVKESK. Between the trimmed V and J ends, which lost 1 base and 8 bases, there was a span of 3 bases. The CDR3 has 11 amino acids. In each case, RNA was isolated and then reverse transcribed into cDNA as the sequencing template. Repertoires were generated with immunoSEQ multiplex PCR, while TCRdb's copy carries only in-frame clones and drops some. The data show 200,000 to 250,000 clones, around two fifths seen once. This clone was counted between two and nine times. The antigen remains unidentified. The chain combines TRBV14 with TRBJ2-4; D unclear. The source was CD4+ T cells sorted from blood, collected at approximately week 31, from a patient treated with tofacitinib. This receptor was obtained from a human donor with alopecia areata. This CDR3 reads CASSQGDIQYF. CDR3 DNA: TGTGCCAGCAGCCAAGGGGACATTCAGTACTTC.